This TCR beta chain appears in the sequencing data of a study of T cell repertoires in cytomegalovirus infection. Turning to the study itself: TCR beta signatures that were public indicated CMV infection and matching HLA type.

Study-wide results and caveats: Carriers of CMV and the relevant HLA type were discriminated by public TCR beta frequency.

Germline V gives CDR1 DFQATT, CDR2 SNEGSKA (reference sequence). The length of the CDR3 is 14 residues. V lost 1 base and J 6 bases, leaving 16 bases between the germline ends. A single record per CDR3 protein comes from TCRdb applying MiXCR to the reads. This table holds under 250,000 distinct CDR3 sequences, around 6.4% found once. Ten or more counts support this clonotype. The antigen is undetermined. The chain is built from TRBV20-1 and TRBJ2-7; either TRBD1 or TRBD2 may fit D (6 bases each). Sequencing used PBMCs. This sequence was found in a human donor in good health (CMV status not recorded). Some clones in this sample may be carry-over from other donors' samples. Written as DNA, the CDR3 is TGCAGTGCTAGAGTGGAAGGGGGGAATGGCGAGCAGTACTTC. Protein sequence: CSARVEGGNGEQYF.